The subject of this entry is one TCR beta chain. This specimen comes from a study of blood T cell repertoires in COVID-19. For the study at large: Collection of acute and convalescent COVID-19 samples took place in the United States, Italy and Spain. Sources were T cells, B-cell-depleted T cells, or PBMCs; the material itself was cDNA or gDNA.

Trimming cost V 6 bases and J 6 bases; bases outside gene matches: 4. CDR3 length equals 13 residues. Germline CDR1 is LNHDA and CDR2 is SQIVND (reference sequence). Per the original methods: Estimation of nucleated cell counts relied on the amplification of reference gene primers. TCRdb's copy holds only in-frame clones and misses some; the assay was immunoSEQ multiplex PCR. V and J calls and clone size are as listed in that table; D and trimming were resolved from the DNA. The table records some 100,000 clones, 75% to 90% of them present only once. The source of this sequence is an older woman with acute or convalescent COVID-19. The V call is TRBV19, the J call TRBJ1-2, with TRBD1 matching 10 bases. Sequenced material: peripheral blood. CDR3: CASSDRGPDGYTF. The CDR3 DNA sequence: TGTGCCAGTAGCGACAGGGGGCCCGATGGCTACACCTTC.